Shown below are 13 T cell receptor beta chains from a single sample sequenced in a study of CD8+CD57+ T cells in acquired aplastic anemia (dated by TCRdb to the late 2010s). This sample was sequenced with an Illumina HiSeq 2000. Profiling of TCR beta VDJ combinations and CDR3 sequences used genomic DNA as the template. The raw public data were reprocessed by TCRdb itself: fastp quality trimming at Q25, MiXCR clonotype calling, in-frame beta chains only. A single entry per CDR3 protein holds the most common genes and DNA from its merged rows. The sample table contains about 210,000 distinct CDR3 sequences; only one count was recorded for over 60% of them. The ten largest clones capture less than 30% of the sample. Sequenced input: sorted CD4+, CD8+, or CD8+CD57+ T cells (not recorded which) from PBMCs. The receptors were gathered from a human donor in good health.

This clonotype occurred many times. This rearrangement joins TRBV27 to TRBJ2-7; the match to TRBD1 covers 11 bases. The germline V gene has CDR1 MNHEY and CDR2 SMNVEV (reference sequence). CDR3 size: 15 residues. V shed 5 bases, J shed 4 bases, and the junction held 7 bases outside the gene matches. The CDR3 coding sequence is TGTGCCAGCAGTCCCTGGACAGGGGGCAGATACGAGCAGTACTTC. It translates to CASSPWTGGRYEQYF.

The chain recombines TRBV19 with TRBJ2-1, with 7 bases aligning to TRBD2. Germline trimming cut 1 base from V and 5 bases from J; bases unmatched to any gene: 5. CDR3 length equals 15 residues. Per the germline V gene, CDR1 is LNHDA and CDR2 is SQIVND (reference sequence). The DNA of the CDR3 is TGTGCCAGTAGTATAGGGCTAGCGGTAAACAATGAGCAGTTCTTC. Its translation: CASSIGLAVNNEQFF.

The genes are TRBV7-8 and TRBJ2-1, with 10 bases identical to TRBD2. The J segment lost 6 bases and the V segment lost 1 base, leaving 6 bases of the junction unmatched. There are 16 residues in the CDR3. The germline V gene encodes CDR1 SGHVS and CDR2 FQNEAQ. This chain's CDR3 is CASSLVLAGALNEQFF. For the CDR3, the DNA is TGTGCCAGCAGCTTAGTTCTAGCGGGGGCCCTCAATGAGCAGTTCTTC.

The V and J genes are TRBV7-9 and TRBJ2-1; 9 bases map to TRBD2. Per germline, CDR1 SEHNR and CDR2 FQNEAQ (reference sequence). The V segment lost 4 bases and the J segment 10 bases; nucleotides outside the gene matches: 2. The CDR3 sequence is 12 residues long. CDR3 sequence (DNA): TGTGCCAGCAGCTCGCTAGCGGGAGAGCAGTTCTTC. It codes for CASSSLAGEQFF. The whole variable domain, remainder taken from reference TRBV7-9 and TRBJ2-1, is DTGVSQNPRHKITKRGQNVTFRCDPISEHNRLYWYRQTLGQGPEFLTYFQNEAQLEKSRLLSDRFSAERPKGSFSTLEIQRTEQGDSAMYLCASSSLAGEQFFGPGTRLTVL.

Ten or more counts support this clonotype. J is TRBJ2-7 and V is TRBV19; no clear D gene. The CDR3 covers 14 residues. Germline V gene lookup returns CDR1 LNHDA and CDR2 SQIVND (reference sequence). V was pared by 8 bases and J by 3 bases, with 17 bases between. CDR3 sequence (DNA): TGTGCCAGTCGGGCGCCAGGTATCTTCTACGAGCAGTACTTC. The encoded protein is CASRAPGIFYEQYF.

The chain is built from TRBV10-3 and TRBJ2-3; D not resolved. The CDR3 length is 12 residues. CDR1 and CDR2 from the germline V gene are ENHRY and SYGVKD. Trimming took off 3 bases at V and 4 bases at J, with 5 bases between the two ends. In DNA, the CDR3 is TGTGCCATCAGTGAATTTTCAGATACGCAGTATTTT. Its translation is CAISEFSDTQYF.

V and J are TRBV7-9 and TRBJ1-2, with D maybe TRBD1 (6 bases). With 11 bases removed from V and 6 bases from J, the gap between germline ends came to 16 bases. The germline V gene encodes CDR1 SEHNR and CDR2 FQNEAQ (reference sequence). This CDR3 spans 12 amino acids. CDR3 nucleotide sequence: TGTGCCTGGGGCCAGGGGATAGATGGCTACACCTTC. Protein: CAWGQGIDGYTF.

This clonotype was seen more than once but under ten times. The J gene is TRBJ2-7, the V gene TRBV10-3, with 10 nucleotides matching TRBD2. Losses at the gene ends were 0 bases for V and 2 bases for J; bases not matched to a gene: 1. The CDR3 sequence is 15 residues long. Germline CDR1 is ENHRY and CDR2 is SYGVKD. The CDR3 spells CAISESSGRAYEQYF. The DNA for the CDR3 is TGTGCCATCAGTGAGTCGAGCGGGAGGGCCTACGAGCAGTACTTC.

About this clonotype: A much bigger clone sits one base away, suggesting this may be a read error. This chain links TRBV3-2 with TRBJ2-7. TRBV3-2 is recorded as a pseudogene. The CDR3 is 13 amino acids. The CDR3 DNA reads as TGTGCCAGCAGCCAAGATTGGGGCTCCGAGCTGTACTTC. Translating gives CASSQDWGSELYF.

DNA for the CDR3: TGTGCCAGCAGTCACCCCCGGACCCGCCTCGAGTTAAGTTCACCCCTCCACTTT. This sequence encodes CASSHPRTRLELSSPLHF. The V call is TRBV6-2 or TRBV6-3, the J call TRBJ1-6; no clear D gene. The V end lost 5 bases, the J end lost 9 bases, and 26 bases lay between the germline ends. The CDR3 spans 18 residues. Germline V gene lookup returns CDR1 MNHEY and CDR2 SVGEGT.

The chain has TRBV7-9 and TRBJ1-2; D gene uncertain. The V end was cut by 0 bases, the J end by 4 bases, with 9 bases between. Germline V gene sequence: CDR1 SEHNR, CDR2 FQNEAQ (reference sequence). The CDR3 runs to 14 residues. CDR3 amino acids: CASSLAPAVYGYTF. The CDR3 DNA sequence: TGTGCCAGCAGCTTAGCGCCGGCAGTCTATGGCTACACCTTC.

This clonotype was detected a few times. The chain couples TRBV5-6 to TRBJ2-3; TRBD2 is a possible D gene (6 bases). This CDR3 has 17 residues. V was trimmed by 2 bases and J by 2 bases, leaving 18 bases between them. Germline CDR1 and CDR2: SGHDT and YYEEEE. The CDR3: CASSFRAGGGPTDTQYF. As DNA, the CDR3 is TGTGCCAGCAGCTTCCGAGCGGGCGGAGGGCCCACAGATACGCAGTATTTT.

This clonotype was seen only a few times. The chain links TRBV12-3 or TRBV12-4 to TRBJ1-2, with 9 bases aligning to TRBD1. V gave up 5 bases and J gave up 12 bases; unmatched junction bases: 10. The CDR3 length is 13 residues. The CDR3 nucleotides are TGTGCCAGCAGTGCCGGGACAGGGTCTGGAAACACCTTC. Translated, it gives CASSAGTGSGNTF.